The 6 T cell receptor beta chains in this list originate from one sample, sequenced in a study of blood T cell repertoires in COVID-19 (dated by TCRdb to the early 2020s). Libraries came from the immunoSEQ multiplex PCR assay. TCRdb re-hosts the immuneACCESS table, in-frame sequences only. Its copies lack some clones; in the studies checked, an unresolved V gene accounts for under half of them, and the cause for the rest is not known. The sample records approximately 97,000 clones, around four fifths of which are singletons. Around 10% of the sample belongs to the ten largest clones. The sample comprised peripheral blood. The source of these receptors is a man aged 40-49 years with active or convalescent COVID-19.

This sequence joins TRBV29-1 and TRBJ2-3, with D perhaps TRBD1 (6 bases). The length of the CDR3 is 13 residues. Trimming cost V 4 bases and J 0 bases, with 8 bases left between them. Germline-derived CDR1 and CDR2 are SQVTM and ANQGSEA. The CDR3 loop reads CSVVQGSTDTQYF. Written as DNA, the CDR3 is TGCAGCGTTGTCCAGGGGAGCACAGATACGCAGTATTTT.

The chain uses TRBV6-6 and TRBJ1-4, with no clear D. Germline CDR1 is MNHNY and CDR2 is SVGAGI (reference sequence). The CDR3 sequence is 14 residues long. The V end lost 5 bases, the J end lost 6 bases, and 13 bases lay between the germline ends. The CDR3 loop reads CASSPGLGDEKLFF. In DNA, the CDR3 is TGTGCCAGCAGTCCGGGTCTGGGAGATGAAAAACTGTTTTTT.

The chain joins TRBV7-2 to TRBJ2-3; TRBD1 matches at 10 bases. Germline CDR1 and CDR2: SGHTA and FQGNSA. This CDR3 has 19 residues. With 1 base clipped from V and 2 bases from J, the junction kept 12 bases outside the gene matches. The CDR3 region is CASSLDGAGQGLYTDTQYF. DNA of the CDR3: TGTGCCAGCAGCTTAGATGGGGCGGGACAGGGGCTATACACAGATACGCAGTATTTT.

The chain combines TRBV6-1 with TRBJ1-4, with 7 bases lining up with TRBD1. The germline gives CDR1 MNHNS, CDR2 SASEGT. The CDR3 runs 16 residues. Losses at the gene ends were 2 bases for V and 3 bases for J; bases not matched to a gene: 6. The CDR3 DNA follows: TGTGCCAGCAGTGAACGGCAGGGGGAGTCTAATGAAAAACTGTTTTTT. This encodes CASSERQGESNEKLFF.

This chain connects TRBV3-1 (or the pseudogene TRBV3-2) to TRBJ1-6; D gene uncertain. This CDR3 is built from 15 residues. The ends were cut back, 0 bases at V and 4 bases at J, with 7 bases in the middle. Germline-derived CDR1 and CDR2 are LGHDT and YNNKEL (reference sequence). For the CDR3, the DNA is TGTGCCAGCAGCCAAGATACCAGATATAATTCACCCCTCCACTTT. It encodes CASSQDTRYNSPLHF.

This chain connects TRBV19 to TRBJ1-1; the match to TRBD1 covers 9 bases. Trimming at V came to 7 bases and at J to 7 bases, leaving 7 bases not matched to a gene. This CDR3 spans 13 amino acids. Germline V gene data show CDR1 as LNHDA and CDR2 as SQIVND (reference sequence). CDR3: CASNYRDRVEAFF. CDR3 nucleotides: TGTGCCAGTAACTACCGGGACAGGGTTGAAGCTTTCTTT.